In this sample, the clone carrying this T cell receptor (beta chain) turned up a few times. Other DNA sequences in this specimen translate into the identical CDR3. The CDR3 is 14 amino acids. Germline values: CDR1 KGHSH, CDR2 LQKENI. J lost 4 bases, V lost 3 bases, and 2 bases had no gene match. Profiled with immunoSEQ multiplex PCR; TCRdb holds only in-frame clones, not every one. The sample has about 150,000 clones; 75% to 90% are singletons. These data come from a study of blood T cell repertoires in COVID-19. The sequenced sample was peripheral blood. V usage is TRBV18 and J usage is TRBJ1-5; TRBD1 matches 8 bases. This clonotype originated in a man in his fifties or sixties with acute or convalescent COVID-19. The CDR3, as DNA: TGTGCCAGCTCACCTAGGACAGGGAATCAGCCCCAGCATTTT. Residues: CASSPRTGNQPQHF.